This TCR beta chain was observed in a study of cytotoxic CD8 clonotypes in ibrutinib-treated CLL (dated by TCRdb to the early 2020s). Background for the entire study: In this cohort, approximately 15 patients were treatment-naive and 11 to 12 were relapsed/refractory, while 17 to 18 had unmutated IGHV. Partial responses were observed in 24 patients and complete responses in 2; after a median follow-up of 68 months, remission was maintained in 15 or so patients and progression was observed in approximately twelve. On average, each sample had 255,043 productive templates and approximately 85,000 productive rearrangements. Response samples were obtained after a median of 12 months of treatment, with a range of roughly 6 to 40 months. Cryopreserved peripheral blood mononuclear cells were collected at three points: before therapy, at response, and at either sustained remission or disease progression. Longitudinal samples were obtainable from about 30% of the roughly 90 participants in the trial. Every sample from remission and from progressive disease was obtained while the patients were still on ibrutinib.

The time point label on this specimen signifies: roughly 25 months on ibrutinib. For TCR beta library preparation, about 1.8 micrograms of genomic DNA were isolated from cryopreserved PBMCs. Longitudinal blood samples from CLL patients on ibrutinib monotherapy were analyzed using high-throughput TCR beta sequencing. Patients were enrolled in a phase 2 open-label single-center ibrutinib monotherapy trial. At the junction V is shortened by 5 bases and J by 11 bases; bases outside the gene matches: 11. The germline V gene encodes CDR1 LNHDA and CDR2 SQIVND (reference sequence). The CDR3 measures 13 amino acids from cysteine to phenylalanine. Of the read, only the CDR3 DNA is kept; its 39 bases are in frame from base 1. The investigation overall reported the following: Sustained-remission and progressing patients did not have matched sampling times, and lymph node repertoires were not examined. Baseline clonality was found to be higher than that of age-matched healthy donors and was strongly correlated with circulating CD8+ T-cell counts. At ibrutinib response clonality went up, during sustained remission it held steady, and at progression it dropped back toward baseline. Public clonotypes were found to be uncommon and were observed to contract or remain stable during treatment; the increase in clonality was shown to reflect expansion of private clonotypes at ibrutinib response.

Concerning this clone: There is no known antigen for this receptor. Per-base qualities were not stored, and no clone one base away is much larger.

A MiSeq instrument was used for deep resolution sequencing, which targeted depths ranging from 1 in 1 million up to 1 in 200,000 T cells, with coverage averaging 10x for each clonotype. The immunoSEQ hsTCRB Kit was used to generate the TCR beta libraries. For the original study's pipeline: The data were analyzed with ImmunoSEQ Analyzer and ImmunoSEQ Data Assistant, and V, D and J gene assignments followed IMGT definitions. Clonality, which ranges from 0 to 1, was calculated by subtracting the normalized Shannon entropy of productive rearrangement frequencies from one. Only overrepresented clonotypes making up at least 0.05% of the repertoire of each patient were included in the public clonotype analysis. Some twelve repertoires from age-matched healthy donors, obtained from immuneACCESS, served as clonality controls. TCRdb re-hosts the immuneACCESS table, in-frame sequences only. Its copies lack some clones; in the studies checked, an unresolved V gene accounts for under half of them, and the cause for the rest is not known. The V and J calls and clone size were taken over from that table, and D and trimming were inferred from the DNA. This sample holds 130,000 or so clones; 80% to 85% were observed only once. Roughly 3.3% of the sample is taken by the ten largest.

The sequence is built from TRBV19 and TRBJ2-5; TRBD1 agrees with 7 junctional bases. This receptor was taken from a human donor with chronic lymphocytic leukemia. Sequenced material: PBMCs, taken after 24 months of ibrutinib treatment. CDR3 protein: CASSWGQPPAQYF. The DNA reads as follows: TGTGCCAGTAGTTGGGGACAGCCCCCCGCGCAGTACTTC.